Below are 29 T cell receptor beta chains sequenced from a single sample in a study of cytomegalovirus exposure and HLA in healthy donors. Use of 60 Vbeta and 13 Jbeta primers characterized the PCR. Libraries were prepared by immunoSEQ multiplex PCR; TCRdb keeps only in-frame clonotypes and omits some of them. The sample shows around 99,000 clones, 73% of them seen only once. The sample taken for sequencing was PBMCs. All receptors derive from a middle-aged man in good health and CMV-seronegative.

This rearrangement joins TRBV14 to TRBJ2-2; possibly TRBD2 for D (6 bases). CDR1 is SGHDN and CDR2 is FVKESK in the germline V gene. The CDR3 sequence is 14 residues long. The ends were cut back, 6 bases at V and 5 bases at J, with 13 bases in the middle. This CDR3 reads CASRRPGGTGELFF. The CDR3 DNA is TGTGCCAGCAGACGGCCCGGGGGAACCGGGGAGCTGTTTTTT. Drawing the rest from reference TRBV14 and TRBJ2-2, the complete variable domain is EAGVTQFPSHSVIEKGQTVTLRCDPISGHDNLYWYRRVMGKEIKFLLHFVKESKQDESGMPNNRFLAERTGGTYSTLKVQPAELEDSGVYFCASRRPGGTGELFFGEGSRLTVL.

The rearrangement uses TRBV2 and TRBJ2-1, with D maybe TRBD2 (6 bases). CDR1 and CDR2 (germline): SNHLY, FYNNEI. CDR3 size: 15 residues. Trimming shortened V by 6 bases and J by 0 bases, and 12 bases separated the two germline ends. The CDR3 DNA is TGTGCCAGCAGCGCCGGGACTGGCTCCTACAATGAGCAGTTCTTC. It specifies CASSAGTGSYNEQFF.

The chain has TRBV9 and TRBJ2-3, with D possibly TRBD2 on 6 matching bases. Trimming took 7 bases from V and 4 from J, leaving 16 bases between them. The CDR3 runs 14 residues. Germline CDR1 and CDR2: SGDLS and YYNGEE. The CDR3 spells CASGGSQSADTQYF. The CDR3, as DNA: TGTGCCAGCGGAGGGTCCCAGTCAGCAGATACGCAGTATTTT.

This clone was seen once. A read error may produce the germline difference seen at one junction end. The gene calls are TRBV7-3 and TRBJ2-1; 13 nucleotides match TRBD2. The germline V gene has CDR1 SGHTA and CDR2 FQGTGA. The CDR3 totals 15 residues. In nucleotides, the CDR3 is TGTTCCAGCAGCTTCACTAGCGGGGGGGTGGATGAGCAGTTCTTC. Its protein is CSSSFTSGGVDEQFF.

The chain has TRBV30 and TRBJ2-2; D is possibly TRBD2 (5 bases). The ends were cut back, 3 bases at V and 6 bases at J, with 8 bases in the middle. The CDR3 is 12 amino acids. Per germline, CDR1 GTSNPN and CDR2 SVGIG (reference sequence). The CDR3 DNA sequence: TGTGCCTGGAGCGAGCGGCCCGGGGAGCTGTTTTTT. Translating it yields CAWSERPGELFF.

This chain joins TRBV19 and TRBJ1-1; the D gene is possibly TRBD1 (6 bases). In germline, CDR1 is LNHDA, CDR2 SQIVND (reference sequence). The CDR3 is made up of 14 amino acids. Trimming removed 0 bases at V and 8 bases at J, with 13 bases between. The chain's CDR3 is CASSIDAGAAEAFF. As DNA, the CDR3 is TGTGCCAGTAGTATAGATGCAGGGGCGGCGGAAGCTTTCTTT.

The V gene is TRBV6-5, the J gene TRBJ1-5; D unresolved. The CDR3 length is 15 residues. Germline-derived CDR1 and CDR2 are MNHEY and SVGAGI. V was trimmed by 0 bases and J by 0 bases, leaving 6 bases between them. CDR3 in amino acids: CASSYSRDSNQPQHF. CDR3 DNA sequence: TGTGCCAGCAGTTACTCCCGCGATAGCAATCAGCCCCAGCATTTT.

The rearrangement uses TRBV7-9 and TRBJ1-2; a weak D match, TRBD1 (5 bases). V shed 3 bases and J shed 6 bases, with 8 bases lying between them. Germline loops: CDR1 SEHNR, CDR2 FQNEAQ (reference sequence). This CDR3 is built from 12 residues. CDR3 in DNA: TGTGCCAGCAGCTTCCAGGGTGATGGCTACACCTTC. As protein: CASSFQGDGYTF. Combining the CDR3 with reference TRBV7-9 and TRBJ1-2 gives the whole variable domain DTGVSQNPRHKITKRGQNVTFRCDPISEHNRLYWYRQTLGQGPEFLTYFQNEAQLEKSRLLSDRFSAERPKGSFSTLEIQRTEQGDSAMYLCASSFQGDGYTFGSGTRLTVV.

This clone showed up just once. The chain uses TRBV19 and TRBJ1-1; D perhaps matches TRBD1 (5 bases). The V gene's germline CDR1 is LNHDA and CDR2 SQIVND (reference sequence). This CDR3 is 14 amino acids long. Trimming shortened V by 5 bases and J by 4 bases, and 14 bases separated the two germline ends. CDR3 protein: CASSDRAQTTEAFF. The CDR3 region has the DNA TGTGCCAGTAGTGACAGAGCACAGACCACTGAAGCTTTCTTT.

V gene TRBV2 combines with J gene TRBJ1-2, with TRBD1 matching over 9 bases. The length of the CDR3 is 15 residues. The V and J ends lost 4 bases and 3 bases, in that order; junction bases with no gene match: 6. CDR1 SNHLY and CDR2 FYNNEI come from the germline V gene. The CDR3 DNA reads TGTGCCAGCAGTGGCGCCTGGGACAGGGACTATGGCTACACCTTC. Protein product: CASSGAWDRDYGYTF.

This chain uses TRBV19 with TRBJ1-4, with 8 bases matching TRBD1. Germline trimming cut 2 bases from V and 8 bases from J; bases unmatched to any gene: 4. Germline CDR1 is LNHDA and CDR2 is SQIVND (reference sequence). CDR3 length: 14 amino acids. CDR3 in DNA: TGTGCCAGTAGTATACTGGACAGGGAAGAAAAACTGTTTTTT. As protein: CASSILDREEKLFF.

This clone was seen only a few times. This chain links TRBV2 with TRBJ2-7; a weak D match, TRBD1 (5 bases). The germline V gene encodes CDR1 SNHLY and CDR2 FYNNEI. V gave up 6 bases and J gave up 6 bases, with 15 bases separating them. The CDR3 contains 13 residues. The CDR3 loop is CASRGQGTGEQYF. The CDR3 DNA follows: TGTGCCAGCAGGGGGCAGGGTACGGGCGAGCAGTACTTC.

The J gene is TRBJ1-4, the V gene TRBV29-1, with D possibly TRBD1 on 5 matching bases. The germline CDR1 and CDR2 sequences are SQVTM and ANQGSEA. This CDR3 has 12 amino acids. Trimming cost V 4 bases and J 4 bases, with 7 bases left between them. The CDR3 nucleotides are TGCAGCGTTGGACAGAATAATGAAAAACTGTTTTTT. Translation: CSVGQNNEKLFF.

This clone came up once. This chain links TRBV15 with TRBJ2-7, with 12 bases that match TRBD2. The J segment lost 2 bases and the V segment lost 0 bases, leaving 2 bases of the junction unmatched. Germline V gives CDR1 LNHNV, CDR2 YYDKDF (reference sequence). The CDR3 runs 16 residues. The CDR3 DNA reads as TGTGCCACCAGCAGAGATCCTAGCGGGGGGGCCTACGAGCAGTACTTC. Amino acids: CATSRDPSGGAYEQYF.

In its sample, this clone was seen once. The chain has TRBV9 and TRBJ1-6; the D gene is possibly TRBD1 (5 bases). CDR3 length equals 14 residues. The germline CDR1 and CDR2 sequences are SGDLS and YYNGEE. V dropped 3 bases and J dropped 10 bases, with 14 bases sitting between them. The CDR3 protein is CASSGGTPASPLHF. DNA of the CDR3: TGTGCCAGCAGCGGCGGGACGCCAGCCTCACCCCTCCACTTT.

V and J are TRBV10-3 and TRBJ2-7; perhaps TRBD2 as D (6 bases). This CDR3 is built from 14 residues. V lost 0 bases to trimming and J lost 5 bases, with 11 bases between them. The germline CDR1 and CDR2 sequences are ENHRY and SYGVKD. The CDR3 nucleotides are TGTGCCATCAGTGAGTCCGGGGGTCTGAACGAGCAGTACTTC. Its translation: CAISESGGLNEQYF.

V is TRBV28 and J is TRBJ2-7; D is perhaps TRBD1 (6 bases). The CDR3 totals 13 residues. Looked up from germline, CDR1 is MDHEN and CDR2 is SYDVKM. The V and J ends lost 5 bases and 2 bases respectively, with 10 bases between them. CDR3: CASSPYRAYEQYF. CDR3 coding DNA: TGTGCCAGCAGTCCCTACAGGGCCTACGAGCAGTACTTC.

This clone occurred a few times. This chain joins TRBV19 and TRBJ2-1, with D maybe TRBD2 (7 bases). Trimming stripped 2 bases from V and 6 bases from J, with 14 bases between. The CDR3 runs 15 residues. Per the germline V gene, CDR1 is LNHDA and CDR2 is SQIVND (reference sequence). The CDR3 DNA follows: TGTGCCAGTAGTATATCGGCGGGGGCCGTCAATGAGCAGTTCTTC. Encoded protein: CASSISAGAVNEQFF.

The chain combines TRBV5-8 with TRBJ1-2, with D hard to call. The CDR3 spans 11 residues. Germline values: CDR1 SGHTS, CDR2 YDEGEE. Trimming shortened V by 0 bases and J by 14 bases, and 11 bases separated the two germline ends. CDR3 loop: CASSLAWEKTF. CDR3 DNA: TGTGCCAGCAGCTTGGCTTGGGAGAAGACCTTC.

The CDR3 sequence: CASIPAGGNTIYF. The CDR3 DNA sequence: TGTGCCAGCATCCCTGCGGGCGGAAACACCATATATTTT. This sequence joins TRBV6-1 and TRBJ1-3; D call uncertain. Deletions cut 7 bases from V and 4 bases from J, with 11 bases between. The CDR3 contains 13 residues. CDR1 and CDR2 (germline): MNHNS, SASEGT.

This chain uses TRBV9 with TRBJ2-5, with 8 bases fitting TRBD2. The CDR3 spans 16 residues. The ends lost 0 bases at V and 5 bases at J; junction bases unmatched: 9. Germline loops: CDR1 SGDLS, CDR2 YYNGEE. The CDR3 region is CASSVATRGGGETQYF. CDR3 sequence (DNA): TGTGCCAGCAGCGTAGCTACCCGGGGGGGCGGCGAGACCCAGTACTTC.

The chain employs TRBV5-1 and TRBJ2-5; 7 bases map to TRBD2. Germline-derived CDR1 and CDR2 are SGHRS and YFSETQ. J lost 2 bases, V lost 4 bases, and 5 bases had no gene match. The CDR3 has 14 amino acids. DNA of the CDR3: TGCGCCAGCAGCCCCCCCGGGGGGCAAGAGACCCAGTACTTC. Protein product: CASSPPGGQETQYF. The variable domain in full, with the rest retrieved from reference TRBV5-1 and TRBJ2-5, is KAGVTQTPRYLIKTRGQQVTLSCSPISGHRSVSWYQQTPGQGLQFLFEYFSETQRNKGNFPGRFSGRQFSNSRSEMNVSTLELGDSALYLCASSPPGGQETQYFGPGTRLLVL.

There are a few counts of this clone. The genes are TRBV7-6 and TRBJ1-1; D is ambiguous. Per the germline V gene, CDR1 is SGHVS and CDR2 is FNYEAQ. V lost 0 bases to trimming and J lost 0 bases, with 8 bases between them. The CDR3 totals 15 residues. This chain's CDR3 is CASSLAADLNTEAFF. DNA for the CDR3: TGTGCCAGCAGCTTAGCCGCAGACTTGAACACTGAAGCTTTCTTT.

This rearrangement joins TRBV19 to TRBJ2-6; 9 bases map to TRBD1. From germline, CDR1 is LNHDA and CDR2 SQIVND (reference sequence). There are 15 residues in the CDR3. V lost 6 bases to trimming and J lost 5 bases; unmatched junction nucleotides: 5. CDR3 amino acids: CASSSGTGWANVLTF. For the CDR3, the DNA is TGTGCCAGTAGCTCCGGGACAGGGTGGGCCAACGTCCTGACTTTC.

The chain couples TRBV4-2 to TRBJ1-3, with 7 nucleotides matching TRBD1. This CDR3 is 18 amino acids long. Per germline, CDR1 LGHNA and CDR2 YNFKEQ. The J segment lost 0 bases and the V segment lost 0 bases, leaving 8 bases of the junction unmatched. In DNA, the CDR3 is TGTGCCAGCAGCCAAGAAACTCTACAGGGGCTCTCTGGAAACACCATATATTTT. Protein product: CASSQETLQGLSGNTIYF.

Of note for this clone: Additional DNA sequences in this sample encode the identical CDR3. This sequence joins TRBV15 and TRBJ1-4; tentative D call: TRBD1 (6 bases). V dropped 5 bases and J dropped 5 bases, with 12 bases sitting between them. This CDR3 comprises 14 residues. The germline CDR1 and CDR2 sequences are LNHNV and YYDKDF (reference sequence). The CDR3 nucleotides read TGTGCCACCAGCGCCAAACAGGGAAATGAAAAACTGTTTTTT. This codes for CATSAKQGNEKLFF. The complete variable domain, with remaining parts taken from reference TRBV15 and TRBJ1-4, reads DAMVIQNPRYQVTQFGKPVTLSCSQTLNHNVMYWYQQKSSQAPKLLFHYYDKDFNNEADTPDNFQSRRPNTSFCFLDIRSPGLGDTAMYLCATSAKQGNEKLFFGSGTQLSVL.

The chain uses TRBV9 and TRBJ2-5; no clear D. Gene TRBJ2-7 matches the end of the DNA better, so the J call may be wrong. The V gene's germline CDR1 is SGDLS and CDR2 YYNGEE. The CDR3 has 13 residues. In nucleotides, the CDR3 is TGTGCCAGCAGCGTAGGCGCTTCCTACGAGCAGTACTTC. It is translated as CASSVGASYEQYF.

The rearrangement joins TRBV6-4 to TRBJ2-6; D may be TRBD2 (7 bases). The CDR3 has 16 amino acids. Germline values: CDR1 MRHNA, CDR2 SNTAGT. Trimming left V 2 bases short and J 0 bases short, with 8 bases between. CDR3 bases: TGTGCCAGCAGTGACGGGGGGGCCTCTGGGGCCAACGTCCTGACTTTC. Its protein is CASSDGGASGANVLTF.

The chain combines TRBV30 with TRBJ2-3, with 14 bases that match TRBD2. The CDR3 extends over 15 amino acids. Trimming at V came to 2 bases and at J to 5 bases, leaving 3 bases not matched to a gene. Germline loops: CDR1 GTSNPN, CDR2 SVGIG (reference sequence). The CDR3 loop reads CAWSQGLAGEDTQYF. CDR3 coding DNA: TGTGCCTGGAGTCAGGGACTAGCGGGGGAAGATACGCAGTATTTT.